These 9 T cell receptor beta chains were sequenced from one sample in a study of blood T cell repertoires in COVID-19. Profiling relied on immunoSEQ multiplex PCR, and the TCRdb table lists in-frame clones only, not all of them. In the table there are roughly 300,000 clones, approximately 92% of which are singletons. Sequences were obtained from PBMCs or T cells enriched from blood (not recorded which). These receptors all come from a young woman who had recovered from COVID-19.

The chain is built from TRBV9 and TRBJ2-1; the match to TRBD2 covers 13 bases. CDR1 and CDR2 from the germline V gene are SGDLS and YYNGEE. V was pared by 2 bases and J by 7 bases, with 9 bases of the junction left unmatched. The CDR3 spans 17 residues. CDR3 in amino acids: CASSVETSGGKRNEQFF. The CDR3 DNA follows: TGTGCCAGCAGCGTCGAGACTAGCGGGGGGAAAAGGAATGAGCAGTTCTTC.

CDR3 bases: TGCGCCAGCAGCCAAGATGGACTAGCGGGGGGGAGCACAGATACGCAGTATTTT. Its translation is CASSQDGLAGGSTDTQYF. This chain joins TRBV4-3 and TRBJ2-3, with 15 positions matching TRBD2. J lost 0 bases, V lost 0 bases, and 1 base had no gene match. The germline CDR1 and CDR2 sequences are LGHNA and YSLEER. CDR3 length: 18 residues.

This sequence joins TRBV6-4 and TRBJ1-2; D call uncertain. The CDR3 has 15 residues. V dropped 0 bases and J dropped 5 bases, with 13 bases sitting between them. Germline V gene sequence: CDR1 MRHNA, CDR2 SNTAGT. CDR3 coding DNA: TGTGCCAGCAGTGACTCCAACAGATTTCGGTATGGCTACACCTTC. Translated, it gives CASSDSNRFRYGYTF.

The rearrangement uses TRBV30 and TRBJ2-1, with 9 bases aligning to TRBD1. The germline CDR1 and CDR2 sequences are GTSNPN and SVGIG (reference sequence). The CDR3 spans 13 residues. Trimming took 4 bases from V and 12 from J; bases not matched to a gene: 10. DNA for the CDR3: TGTGCCTGGAACCTGGGACAGGGAGTGACGCAGTTCTTC. It translates to CAWNLGQGVTQFF.

This chain links TRBV5-1 with TRBJ2-5; 11 nucleotides agree with TRBD2. Germline values: CDR1 SGHRS, CDR2 YFSETQ. The CDR3 runs 16 residues. Unmatched junction bases numbered 11, after V lost 5 bases and J lost 5 bases. The CDR3 region has the DNA TGCGCCAGCAGTCAAGGACTAGCGGGCCTCGGGGAGACCCAGTACTTC. This translates into CASSQGLAGLGETQYF.

The chain carries TRBV11-2 and TRBJ2-2; the match to TRBD1 covers 11 bases. Germline trimming cut 6 bases from V and 3 bases from J; bases unmatched to any gene: 6. The germline V gene encodes CDR1 SGHAT and CDR2 FQNNGV. The CDR3 runs to 16 residues. CDR3 sequence reads: CASRYGTGGDTGELFF. Written as DNA, the CDR3 is TGTGCCAGCAGATACGGGACAGGGGGGGACACCGGGGAGCTGTTTTTT.

For the CDR3, the DNA is TGCGCCAGCAGCTCACAGGGGGCAAAGGGCTACACCTTC. This codes for CASSSQGAKGYTF. This chain uses TRBV4-1 with TRBJ1-2; 9 bases fit TRBD1. Germline values: CDR1 MGHRA, CDR2 YSYEKL. This CDR3 is 13 amino acids long. J was trimmed by 8 bases and V by 5 bases; bases with no gene match: 6.

This chain connects TRBV7-2 to TRBJ2-1; the match to TRBD2 covers 7 bases. CDR1 is SGHTA and CDR2 is FQGNSA in the germline V gene. Losses at the gene ends were 10 bases for V and 1 base for J; bases not matched to a gene: 7. This CDR3 has 14 residues. The CDR3 DNA reads as TGTGCCACCCAAACAGCGGGGTCCTACAATGAGCAGTTCTTC. The encoded protein is CATQTAGSYNEQFF.

In nucleotides, the CDR3 is TGTGCCAGCACCTATACAGGGGCGGAGACCCAGTACTTC. Translation gives CASTYTGAETQYF. This chain connects TRBV28 to TRBJ2-5; 7 bases line up with TRBD1. The CDR3 covers 13 residues. The V gene end was trimmed by 7 bases and the J gene end by 5 bases; junction bases not matched to a gene: 7. Germline V gives CDR1 MDHEN, CDR2 SYDVKM.